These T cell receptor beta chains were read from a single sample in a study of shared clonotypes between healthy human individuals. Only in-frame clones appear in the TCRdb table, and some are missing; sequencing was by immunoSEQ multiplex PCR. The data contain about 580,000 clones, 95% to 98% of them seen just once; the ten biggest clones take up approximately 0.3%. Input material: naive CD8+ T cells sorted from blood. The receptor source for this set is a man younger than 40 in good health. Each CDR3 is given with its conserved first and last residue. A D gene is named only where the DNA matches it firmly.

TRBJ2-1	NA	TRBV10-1	TGCGCCAGCAGGGGCTCGTTGGACAATGAGCAGTTCTTC	CASRGSLDNEQFF
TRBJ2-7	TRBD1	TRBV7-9	TGTGCCAGCAGCGCCGGGACAGGGGTCTACGAGCAGTACTTC	CASSAGTGVYEQYF
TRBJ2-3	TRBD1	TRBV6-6	TGTGCCAGCAGTTACACCGGGACAGGGCCAACAGATACGCAGTATTTT	CASSYTGTGPTDTQYF
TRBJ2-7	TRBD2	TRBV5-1	TGCGCCAGCAGCTTGGCACTAGCGGGAGGGCCTGGGGGCGAGCAGTACTTC	CASSLALAGGPGGEQYF
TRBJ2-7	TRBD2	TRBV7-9	TGTGCCAGCAGCCATACTAGCGGGAGGGCCTACGAGCAGTACTTC	CASSHTSGRAYEQYF
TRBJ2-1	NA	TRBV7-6	TGTGCCAGCAGCCATCCGCAACCCGGACAGGGTCGTCTAGCGGACTACAATGAGCAGTTCTTC	CASSHPQPGQGRLADYNEQFF
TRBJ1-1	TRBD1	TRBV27	TGTGCCAGCAGTTGGACAGGGAGCACTGAAGCTTTCTTT	CASSWTGSTEAFF
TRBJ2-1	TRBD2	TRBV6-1	TGTGCCAGCAGTGAAGCGACTAGCGGGAGTCTATGGAATGAGCAGTTCTTC	CASSEATSGSLWNEQFF
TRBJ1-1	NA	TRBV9	TGTGCCAGCAGCGGGGACCGGGGAGAAGCTTTCTTT	CASSGDRGEAFF
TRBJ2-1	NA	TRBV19	TGTGCCAGTAGTATAGGGCTAGTTTCCTACAATGAGCAGTTCTTC	CASSIGLVSYNEQFF
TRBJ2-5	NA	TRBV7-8	TGTGCCAGCAGCTTAGCGGGGGGTACTAGCCGAAAAGAGACCCAGTACTTC	CASSLAGGTSRKETQYF
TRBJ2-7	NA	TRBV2	TGTGCCAGCAGTGAGGCAGGGAGCTCCTACGAGCAGTACTTC	CASSEAGSSYEQYF